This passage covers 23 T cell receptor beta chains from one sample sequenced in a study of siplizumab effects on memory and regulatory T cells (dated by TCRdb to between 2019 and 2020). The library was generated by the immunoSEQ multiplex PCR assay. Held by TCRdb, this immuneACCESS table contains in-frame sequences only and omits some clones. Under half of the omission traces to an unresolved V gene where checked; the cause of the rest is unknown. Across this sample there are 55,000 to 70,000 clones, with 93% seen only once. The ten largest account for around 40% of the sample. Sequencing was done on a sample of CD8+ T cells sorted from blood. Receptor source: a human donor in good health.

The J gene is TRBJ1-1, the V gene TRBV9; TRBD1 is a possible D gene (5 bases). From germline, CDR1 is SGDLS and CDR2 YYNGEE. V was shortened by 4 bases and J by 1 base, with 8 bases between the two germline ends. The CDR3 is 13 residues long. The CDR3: CASSRGQNTEAFF. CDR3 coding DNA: TGTGCCAGCAGCCGAGGACAGAACACTGAAGCTTTCTTT.

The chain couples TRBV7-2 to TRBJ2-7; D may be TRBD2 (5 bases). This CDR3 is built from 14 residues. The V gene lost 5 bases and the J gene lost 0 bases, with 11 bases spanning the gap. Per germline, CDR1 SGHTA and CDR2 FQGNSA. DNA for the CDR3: TGTGCCAGCAGCCCCGGGCGGGTCTCCTACGAGCAGTACTTC. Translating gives CASSPGRVSYEQYF.

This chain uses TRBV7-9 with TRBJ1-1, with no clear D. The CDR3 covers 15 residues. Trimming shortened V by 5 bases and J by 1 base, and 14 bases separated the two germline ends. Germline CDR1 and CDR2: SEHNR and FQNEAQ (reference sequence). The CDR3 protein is CASSKGLGENTEAFF. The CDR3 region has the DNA TGTGCCAGCAGCAAGGGCTTAGGAGAGAACACTGAAGCTTTCTTT.

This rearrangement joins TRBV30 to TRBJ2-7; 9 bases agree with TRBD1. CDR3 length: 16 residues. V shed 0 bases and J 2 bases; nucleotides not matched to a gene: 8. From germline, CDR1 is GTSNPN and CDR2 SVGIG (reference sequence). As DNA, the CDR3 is TGTGCCTGGAGTGTACTGGGGGGACAGGGAACCTACGAGCAGTACTTC. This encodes CAWSVLGGQGTYEQYF.

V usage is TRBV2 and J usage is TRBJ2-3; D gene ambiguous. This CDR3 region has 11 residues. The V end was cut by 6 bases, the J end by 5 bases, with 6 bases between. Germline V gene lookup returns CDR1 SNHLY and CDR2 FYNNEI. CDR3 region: CASSREDTQYF. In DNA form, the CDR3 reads TGTGCCAGCAGCAGAGAAGATACGCAGTATTTT. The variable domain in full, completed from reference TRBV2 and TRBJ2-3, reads EPEVTQTPSHQVTQMGQEVILRCVPISNHLYFYWYRQILGQKVEFLVSFYNNEISEKSEIFDDQFSVERPDGSNFTLKIRSTKLEDSAMYFCASSREDTQYFGPGTRLTVL.

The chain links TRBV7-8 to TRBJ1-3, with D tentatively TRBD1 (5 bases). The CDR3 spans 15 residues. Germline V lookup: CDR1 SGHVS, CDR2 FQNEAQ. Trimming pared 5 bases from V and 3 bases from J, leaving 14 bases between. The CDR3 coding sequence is TGTGCCAGCAGCCGGGGGTCCTTAGGTGGAAACACCATATATTTT. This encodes CASSRGSLGGNTIYF.

The CDR3: CASSFSLAENNEQFF. The CDR3 nucleotides read TGCGCCAGCAGCTTTAGCCTAGCGGAGAACAATGAGCAGTTCTTC. The gene calls are TRBV5-1 and TRBJ2-1, with 7 bases lining up with TRBD2. CDR1 is SGHRS, CDR2 YFSETQ, per germline. The J segment lost 5 bases and the V segment lost 2 bases, leaving 7 bases of the junction unmatched. The CDR3 has 15 residues.

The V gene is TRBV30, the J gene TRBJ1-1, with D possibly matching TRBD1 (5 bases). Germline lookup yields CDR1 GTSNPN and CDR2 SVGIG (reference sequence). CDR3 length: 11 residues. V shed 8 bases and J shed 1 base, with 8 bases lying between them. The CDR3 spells CAAGENTEAFF. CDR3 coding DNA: TGTGCCGCGGGGGAGAACACTGAAGCTTTCTTT.

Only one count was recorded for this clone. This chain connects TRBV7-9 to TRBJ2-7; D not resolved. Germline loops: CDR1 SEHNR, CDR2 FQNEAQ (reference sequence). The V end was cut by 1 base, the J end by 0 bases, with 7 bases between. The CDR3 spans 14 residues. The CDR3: CASSLVGHSYEQYF. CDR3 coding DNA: TGTGCCAGCAGCTTAGTCGGCCACTCCTACGAGCAGTACTTC.

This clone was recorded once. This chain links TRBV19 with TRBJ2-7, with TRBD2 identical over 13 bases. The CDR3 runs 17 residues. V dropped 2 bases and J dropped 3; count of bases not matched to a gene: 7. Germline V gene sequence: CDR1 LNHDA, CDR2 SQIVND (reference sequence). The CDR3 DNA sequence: TGTGCCAGTAGTATATCACTAGCGGGAGGGCCCTACTACGAGCAGTACTTC. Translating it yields CASSISLAGGPYYEQYF.

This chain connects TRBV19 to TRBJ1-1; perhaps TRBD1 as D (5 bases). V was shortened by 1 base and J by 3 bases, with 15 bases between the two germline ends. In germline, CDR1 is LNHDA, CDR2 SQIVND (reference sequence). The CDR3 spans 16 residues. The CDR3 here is CASSIVSLGVHTEAFF. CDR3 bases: TGTGCCAGTAGTATAGTCTCGTTAGGGGTTCACACTGAAGCTTTCTTT.

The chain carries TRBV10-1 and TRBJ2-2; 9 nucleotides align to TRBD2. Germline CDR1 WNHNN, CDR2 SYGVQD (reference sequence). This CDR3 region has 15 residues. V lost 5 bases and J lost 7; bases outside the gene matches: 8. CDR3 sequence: CASSPVAGDGGELFF. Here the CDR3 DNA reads TGCGCCAGCAGTCCGGTAGCGGGAGATGGCGGGGAGCTGTTTTTT.

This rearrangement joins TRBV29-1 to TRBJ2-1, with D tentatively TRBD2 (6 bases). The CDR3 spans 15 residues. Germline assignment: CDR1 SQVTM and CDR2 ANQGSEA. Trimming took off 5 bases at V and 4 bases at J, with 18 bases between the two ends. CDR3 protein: CSVSIGSRQYNEQFF. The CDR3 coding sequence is TGCAGCGTTTCGATCGGGAGCCGACAATACAATGAGCAGTTCTTC.

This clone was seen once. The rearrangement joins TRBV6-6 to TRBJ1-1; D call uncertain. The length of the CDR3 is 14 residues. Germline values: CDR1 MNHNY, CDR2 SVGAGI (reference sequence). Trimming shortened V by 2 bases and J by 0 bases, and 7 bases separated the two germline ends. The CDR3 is CASSYRGLNTEAFF. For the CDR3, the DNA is TGTGCCAGCAGTTACCGGGGTTTGAACACTGAAGCTTTCTTT.

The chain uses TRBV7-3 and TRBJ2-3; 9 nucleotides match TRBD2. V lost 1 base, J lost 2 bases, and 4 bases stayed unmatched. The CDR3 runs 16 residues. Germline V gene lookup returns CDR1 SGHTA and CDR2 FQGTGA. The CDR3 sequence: CASSLNAGGSTDTQYF. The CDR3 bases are TGTGCCAGCAGCTTAAACGCGGGAGGGTCCACAGATACGCAGTATTTT. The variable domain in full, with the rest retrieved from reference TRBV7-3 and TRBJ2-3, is GAGVSQTPSNKVTEKGKYVELRCDPISGHTALYWYRQSLGQGPEFLIYFQGTGAADDSGLPNDRFFAVRPEGSVSTLKIQRTERGDSAVYLCASSLNAGGSTDTQYFGPGTRLTVL.

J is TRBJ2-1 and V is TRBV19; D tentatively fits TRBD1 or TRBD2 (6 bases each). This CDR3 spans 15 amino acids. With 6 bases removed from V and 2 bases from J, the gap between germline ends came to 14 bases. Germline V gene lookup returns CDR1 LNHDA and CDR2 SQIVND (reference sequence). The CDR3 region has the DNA TGTGCCAGTAGCACCGTGGGGGGCGCCTACAATGAGCAGTTCTTC. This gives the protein CASSTVGGAYNEQFF.

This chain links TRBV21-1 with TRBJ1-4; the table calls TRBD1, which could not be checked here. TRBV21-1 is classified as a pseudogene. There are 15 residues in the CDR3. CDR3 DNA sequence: TGTGCCAGCAGCGCGGGACAGGCGCCGCGGGAAAAACTGTTTTTT. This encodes CASSAGQAPREKLFF.

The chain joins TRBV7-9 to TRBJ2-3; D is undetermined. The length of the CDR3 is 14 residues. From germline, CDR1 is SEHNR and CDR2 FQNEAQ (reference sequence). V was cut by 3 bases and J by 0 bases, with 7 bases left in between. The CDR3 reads CASSLSGSTDTQYF. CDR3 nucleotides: TGTGCCAGCAGCTTGTCCGGGAGCACAGATACGCAGTATTTT.

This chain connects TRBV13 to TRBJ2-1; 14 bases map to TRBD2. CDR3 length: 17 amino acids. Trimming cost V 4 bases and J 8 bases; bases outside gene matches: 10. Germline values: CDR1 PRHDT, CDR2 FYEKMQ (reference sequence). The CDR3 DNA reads TGTGCCAGCAGCTCCGGGACTAGCGGGGGTTTGGGTCATGAGCAGTTCTTC. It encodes CASSSGTSGGLGHEQFF.

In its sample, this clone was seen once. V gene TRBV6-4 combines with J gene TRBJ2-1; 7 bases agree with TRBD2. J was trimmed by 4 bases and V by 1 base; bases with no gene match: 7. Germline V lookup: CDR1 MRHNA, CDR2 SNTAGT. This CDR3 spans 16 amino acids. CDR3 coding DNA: TGTGCCAGCAGTGACTTCGGGGGAGGGCTGTACAATGAGCAGTTCTTC. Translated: CASSDFGGGLYNEQFF.

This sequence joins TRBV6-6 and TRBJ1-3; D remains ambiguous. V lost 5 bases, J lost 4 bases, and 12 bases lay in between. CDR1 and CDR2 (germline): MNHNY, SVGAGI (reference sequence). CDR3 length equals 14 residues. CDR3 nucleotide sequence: TGTGCCAGCAGTGACTTACTTTCAGGAAACACCATATATTTT. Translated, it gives CASSDLLSGNTIYF.

The CDR3 here is CASSQSNSGELFF. The CDR3 DNA reads TGTGCCAGCAGCCAATCGAATTCCGGGGAGCTGTTTTTT. The chain links TRBV16 to TRBJ2-2, with D unresolved. The ends were cut back, 0 bases at V and 6 bases at J, with 5 bases in the middle. This CDR3 spans 13 amino acids. The germline CDR1 and CDR2 sequences are KGHSY and FQNENV.

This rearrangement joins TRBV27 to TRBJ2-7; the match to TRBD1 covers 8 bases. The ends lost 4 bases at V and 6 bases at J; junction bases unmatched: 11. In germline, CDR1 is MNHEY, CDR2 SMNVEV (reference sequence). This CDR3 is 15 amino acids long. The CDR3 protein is CASSYGQGPVVEQYF. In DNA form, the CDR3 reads TGTGCCAGCAGTTACGGACAGGGACCTGTGGTCGAGCAGTACTTC.